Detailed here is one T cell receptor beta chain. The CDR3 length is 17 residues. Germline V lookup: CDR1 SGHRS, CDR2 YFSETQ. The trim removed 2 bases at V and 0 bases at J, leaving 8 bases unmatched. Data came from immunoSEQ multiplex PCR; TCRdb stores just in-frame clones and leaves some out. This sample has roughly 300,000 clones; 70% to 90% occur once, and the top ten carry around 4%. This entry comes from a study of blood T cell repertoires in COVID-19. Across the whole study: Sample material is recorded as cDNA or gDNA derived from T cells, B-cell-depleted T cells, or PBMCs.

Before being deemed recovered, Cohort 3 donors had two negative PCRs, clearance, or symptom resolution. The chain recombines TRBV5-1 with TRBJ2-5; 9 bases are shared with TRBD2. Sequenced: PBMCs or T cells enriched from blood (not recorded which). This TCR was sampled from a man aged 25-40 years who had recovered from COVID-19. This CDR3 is CASSFGPAGGYQETQYF. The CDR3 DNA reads TGCGCCAGCAGCTTTGGTCCAGCGGGGGGTTACCAAGAGACCCAGTACTTC.